A single sample gave rise to the 22 T cell receptor beta chains below, sequenced in a study of blood T cells in healthy people across ages. Primed by a sample-barcoded 5' primer and a J-beta primer mix, a second PCR proceeded for 7 to 11 cycles. MiXCR, applied by TCRdb to the 5' RACE reads, yields one record per CDR3 protein. In the table there are some 640,000 distinct CDR3 sequences, approximately 50% of which are singletons. Sequencing used blood. These receptors all stem from a woman aged 60-70 years in good health.

The genes are TRBV5-1 and TRBJ2-6; TRBD1 agrees at 7 bases. There are 18 residues in the CDR3. Trimming at V came to 2 bases and at J to 2 bases, leaving 10 bases not matched to a gene. Germline assignment: CDR1 SGHRS and CDR2 YFSETQ. The DNA of the CDR3 is TGCGCCAGCAGCTTCTCCGGGACAGCTCTCCCTGGGGCCAACGTCCTGACTTTC. Its translation: CASSFSGTALPGANVLTF.

CDR3 region: CASSLGDRPNSPLHF. CDR3 DNA: TGTGCCAGCAGTTTGGGGGACAGGCCTAATTCACCCCTCCACTTT. This chain connects TRBV27 to TRBJ1-6; 8 bases fit TRBD1. V was clipped by 3 bases and J by 6 bases; unmatched bases: 4. The CDR3 consists of 15 residues. Germline V gene data show CDR1 as MNHEY and CDR2 as SMNVEV (reference sequence).

V is TRBV29-1 and J is TRBJ2-3; D is unclear. With 4 bases removed from V and 0 bases from J, the gap between germline ends came to 5 bases. Germline V CDR1 and CDR2: SQVTM, ANQGSEA. The CDR3 consists of 12 residues. The CDR3 reads CSVVASTDTQYF. In DNA form, the CDR3 reads TGCAGCGTTGTAGCTAGCACAGATACGCAGTATTTT.

The chain links TRBV7-7 to TRBJ2-1; 7 bases line up with TRBD2. The J call could be wrong; TRBJ2-7 is a better fit for the DNA end. This CDR3 spans 15 amino acids. The V gene's germline CDR1 is SSHAT and CDR2 FNYEAQ (reference sequence). CDR3 DNA: TGTGCCAGCAGCCCAGGGAGGGACTCGGGGAATGAGCAGTACTTC. It encodes CASSPGRDSGNEQYF.

V gene TRBV4-3 combines with J gene TRBJ1-5, with a possible D match to TRBD1 (5 bases). Per the germline V gene, CDR1 is LGHNA and CDR2 is YSLEER. The CDR3 sequence is 14 residues long. V was clipped by 3 bases and J by 1 base, with 7 bases between them. The DNA for the CDR3 is TGCGCCAGCAGCCAGGGGCAGAGCAATCAGCCCCAGCATTTT. As protein: CASSQGQSNQPQHF.

J is TRBJ2-2 and V is TRBV16; no clear D. The V gene lost 7 bases and the J gene lost 4 bases, with 10 bases spanning the gap. The CDR3 has 13 amino acids. Germline lookup yields CDR1 KGHSY and CDR2 FQNENV. CDR3 protein: CASTSALTGELFF. The DNA of the CDR3 is TGTGCCAGCACCTCAGCGCTCACCGGGGAGCTGTTTTTT.

This chain connects TRBV19 to TRBJ2-2; possibly TRBD1 or TRBD2 for D (5 bases each). The CDR3 runs to 16 residues. V was clipped by 3 bases and J by 5 bases, with 16 bases between them. Germline-derived CDR1 and CDR2 are LNHDA and SQIVND (reference sequence). The CDR3 DNA is TGTGCCAGTAGTATCAGCGGTCAGGGCGGGACCGGGGAGCTGTTTTTT. Its protein is CASSISGQGGTGELFF.

The chain carries TRBV7-2 and TRBJ1-6; perhaps TRBD1 as D (5 bases). From germline, CDR1 is SGHTA and CDR2 FQGNSA. CDR3 length: 15 residues. Trimming removed 1 base from V and 7 bases from J, with 11 bases in between. The CDR3 protein is CASSLDQGANSPLHF. CDR3 DNA: TGTGCCAGCAGCTTAGATCAGGGCGCCAATTCACCCCTCCACTTT. Complete variable domain (other parts from reference TRBV7-2 and TRBJ1-6): GAGVSQSPSNKVTEKGKDVELRCDPISGHTALYWYRQSLGQGLEFLIYFQGNSAPDKSGLPSDRFSAERTGGSVSTLTIQRTQQEDSAVYLCASSLDQGANSPLHFGNGTRLTVT.

This clonotype was observed a handful of times. V is TRBV7-8 and J is TRBJ2-5; tentative D call: TRBD1 (5 bases). This CDR3 is 15 amino acids long. Germline assignment: CDR1 SGHVS and CDR2 FQNEAQ. Trimming stripped 5 bases from V and 4 bases from J, with 17 bases between. The CDR3 sequence: CASSPDSFMGETQYF. The CDR3 DNA sequence: TGTGCCAGCAGCCCCGACAGTTTTATGGGAGAGACCCAGTACTTC.

The J gene is TRBJ2-7, the V gene TRBV10-3; D remains unclear. V was trimmed by 3 bases and J by 3 bases, leaving 6 bases between them. The CDR3 has 12 amino acids. Germline V CDR1 and CDR2: ENHRY, SYGVKD. In DNA form, the CDR3 reads TGTGCCATCAGTGATCGAGACTACGAGCAGTACTTC. Residues: CAISDRDYEQYF.

This clonotype was detected only a few times. The chain has TRBV27 and TRBJ2-6; no clear D gene. The CDR3 sequence is 15 residues long. Per the germline V gene, CDR1 is MNHEY and CDR2 is SMNVEV (reference sequence). Trimming removed 6 bases from V and 4 bases from J, with 13 bases in between. CDR3 in DNA: TGTGCCAGCAGCCGGACCTTGTCGGGGGCCAACGTCCTGACTTTC. As protein: CASSRTLSGANVLTF.

The chain carries TRBV7-2 and TRBJ1-5; D gene ambiguous. This CDR3 region has 15 residues. Germline loops: CDR1 SGHTA, CDR2 FQGNSA. V dropped 0 bases and J dropped 0 bases, with 6 bases sitting between them. The CDR3 DNA reads as TGTGCCAGCAGCTTAGCGCGGGGTAGCAATCAGCCCCAGCATTTT. It yields the protein CASSLARGSNQPQHF.

This chain connects TRBV10-2 to TRBJ2-1, with TRBD2 matching over 10 bases. The germline V gene encodes CDR1 WSHSY and CDR2 SAAADI. The ends lost 7 bases at V and 0 bases at J; junction bases unmatched: 9. There are 17 residues in the CDR3. This CDR3 reads CASIPTSGTFSYNEQFF. DNA for the CDR3: TGCGCCAGCATCCCAACTAGCGGGACTTTCTCCTACAATGAGCAGTTCTTC.

This rearrangement joins TRBV28 to TRBJ2-1; 7 bases fit TRBD2. This CDR3 region has 14 residues. Germline CDR1 MDHEN, CDR2 SYDVKM. V shed 8 bases, J shed 4 bases, and the junction held 8 bases outside the gene matches. This CDR3 is CASPMARGYNEQFF. The CDR3 DNA reads TGTGCCAGCCCCATGGCGCGGGGGTACAATGAGCAGTTCTTC.

The rearrangement links TRBV28 to TRBJ2-7; D uncertain. V was cut by 8 bases and J by 0 bases, with 14 bases left in between. The CDR3 contains 14 residues. Looked up from germline, CDR1 is MDHEN and CDR2 is SYDVKM. The CDR3: CASRSAPISYEQYF. Written as DNA, the CDR3 is TGTGCCAGCCGGAGCGCTCCGATCTCCTACGAGCAGTACTTC. The entire variable domain, with the rest obtained from reference TRBV28 and TRBJ2-7, is as follows: DVKVTQSSRYLVKRTGEKVFLECVQDMDHENMFWYRQDPGLGLRLIYFSYDVKMKEKGDIPEGYSVSREKKERFSLILESASTNQTSMYLCASRSAPISYEQYFGPGTRLTVT.

The V and J genes are TRBV29-1 and TRBJ2-7; D is possibly TRBD1 (6 bases). CDR1 and CDR2 (germline): SQVTM, ANQGSEA. The CDR3 length is 11 residues. V was cut by 8 bases and J by 9 bases, with 17 bases left in between. The CDR3 DNA follows: TGCAGCTCTGCTTACAGGGACGGGCAGTACTTC. The encoded protein is CSSAYRDGQYF.

Concerning this clonotype itself: A junction boundary mismatches the germline segment, possibly from a read error. This chain links TRBV28 with TRBJ2-3; 10 bases fit TRBD1. CDR3 length: 15 amino acids. CDR1 is MDHEN, CDR2 SYDVKM, per germline. CDR3 loop: CASILPGQGTDTQYF. CDR3 coding DNA: TGCGCCAGCATTCTTCCGGGACAGGGGACAGATACGCAGTATTTT. The full variable domain, in which reference TRBV28 and TRBJ2-3 provide the parts outside the CDR3, is DVKVTQSSRYLVKRTGEKVFLECVQDMDHENMFWYRQDPGLGLRLIYFSYDVKMKEKGDIPEGYSVSREKKERFSLILESASTNQTSMYLCASILPGQGTDTQYFGPGTRLTVL.

The V call is TRBV6-6, the J call TRBJ1-5, with D unclear. In germline, CDR1 is MNHNY, CDR2 SVGAGI (reference sequence). V was cut by 0 bases and J by 6 bases, with 12 bases left in between. This CDR3 contains 15 residues. CDR3 region: CASSYSRNKIQPQHF. For the CDR3, the DNA is TGTGCCAGCAGTTACTCCCGGAACAAGATTCAGCCCCAGCATTTT.

The chain employs TRBV4-2 and TRBJ2-3, with 9 bases lining up with TRBD2. V was clipped by 8 bases and J by 4 bases; unmatched bases: 4. Germline V gene lookup returns CDR1 LGHNA and CDR2 YNFKEQ. This CDR3 spans 13 amino acids. Here the CDR3 DNA reads TGTGCCAGCGGGGGACTAGCACCAGATACGCAGTATTTT. Its protein product is CASGGLAPDTQYF.

The V and J genes are TRBV24-1 and TRBJ2-5, with 8 bases fitting TRBD2. CDR3 length: 15 amino acids. Germline V CDR1 and CDR2: KGHDR, SFDVKD. The junction had 9 bases not matched to a gene; V was cut back by 6 bases and J by 4 bases. The CDR3: CATSKGTSSSETQYF. The CDR3 DNA follows: TGTGCCACCAGTAAGGGGACTAGTAGTTCAGAGACCCAGTACTTC.

V gene TRBV27 combines with J gene TRBJ2-1, with 11 bases lining up with TRBD2. The germline gives CDR1 MNHEY, CDR2 SMNVEV (reference sequence). The CDR3 loop spans 16 amino acids. V lost 2 bases, J lost 3 bases, and 3 bases stayed unmatched. CDR3 residues: CASSLLGLAGYNEQFF. CDR3 bases: TGTGCCAGCAGTTTACTAGGACTAGCGGGCTACAATGAGCAGTTCTTC.

The CDR3 sequence: CASSYLPSGSWVEQYF. For the CDR3, the DNA is TGTGCCAGCAGTTATCTGCCTAGCGGGAGTTGGGTCGAGCAGTACTTC. The chain employs TRBV6-2 or TRBV6-3 and TRBJ2-7; 10 nucleotides agree with TRBD2. The CDR3 has 16 amino acids. CDR1 is MNHEY, CDR2 SVGEGT, per germline. Trimming cost V 3 bases and J 6 bases; bases outside gene matches: 11.